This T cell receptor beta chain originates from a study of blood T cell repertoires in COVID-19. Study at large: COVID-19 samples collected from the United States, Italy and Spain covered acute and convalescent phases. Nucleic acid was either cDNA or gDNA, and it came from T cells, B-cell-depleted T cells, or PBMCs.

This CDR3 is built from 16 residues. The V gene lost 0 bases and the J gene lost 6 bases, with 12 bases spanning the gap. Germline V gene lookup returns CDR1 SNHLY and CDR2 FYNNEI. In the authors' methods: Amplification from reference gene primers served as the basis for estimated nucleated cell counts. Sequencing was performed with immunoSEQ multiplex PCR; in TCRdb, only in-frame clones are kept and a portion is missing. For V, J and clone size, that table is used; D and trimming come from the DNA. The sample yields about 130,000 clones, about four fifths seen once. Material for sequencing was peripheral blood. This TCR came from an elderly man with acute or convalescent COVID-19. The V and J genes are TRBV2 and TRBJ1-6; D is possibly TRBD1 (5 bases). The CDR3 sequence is CASSEAGGVGNSPLHF. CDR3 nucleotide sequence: TGTGCCAGCAGTGAAGCGGGGGGAGTGGGTAATTCACCCCTCCACTTT. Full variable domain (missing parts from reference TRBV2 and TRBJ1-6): EPEVTQTPSHQVTQMGQEVILRCVPISNHLYFYWYRQILGQKVEFLVSFYNNEISEKSEIFDDQFSVERPDGSNFTLKIRSTKLEDSAMYFCASSEAGGVGNSPLHFGNGTRLTVT.